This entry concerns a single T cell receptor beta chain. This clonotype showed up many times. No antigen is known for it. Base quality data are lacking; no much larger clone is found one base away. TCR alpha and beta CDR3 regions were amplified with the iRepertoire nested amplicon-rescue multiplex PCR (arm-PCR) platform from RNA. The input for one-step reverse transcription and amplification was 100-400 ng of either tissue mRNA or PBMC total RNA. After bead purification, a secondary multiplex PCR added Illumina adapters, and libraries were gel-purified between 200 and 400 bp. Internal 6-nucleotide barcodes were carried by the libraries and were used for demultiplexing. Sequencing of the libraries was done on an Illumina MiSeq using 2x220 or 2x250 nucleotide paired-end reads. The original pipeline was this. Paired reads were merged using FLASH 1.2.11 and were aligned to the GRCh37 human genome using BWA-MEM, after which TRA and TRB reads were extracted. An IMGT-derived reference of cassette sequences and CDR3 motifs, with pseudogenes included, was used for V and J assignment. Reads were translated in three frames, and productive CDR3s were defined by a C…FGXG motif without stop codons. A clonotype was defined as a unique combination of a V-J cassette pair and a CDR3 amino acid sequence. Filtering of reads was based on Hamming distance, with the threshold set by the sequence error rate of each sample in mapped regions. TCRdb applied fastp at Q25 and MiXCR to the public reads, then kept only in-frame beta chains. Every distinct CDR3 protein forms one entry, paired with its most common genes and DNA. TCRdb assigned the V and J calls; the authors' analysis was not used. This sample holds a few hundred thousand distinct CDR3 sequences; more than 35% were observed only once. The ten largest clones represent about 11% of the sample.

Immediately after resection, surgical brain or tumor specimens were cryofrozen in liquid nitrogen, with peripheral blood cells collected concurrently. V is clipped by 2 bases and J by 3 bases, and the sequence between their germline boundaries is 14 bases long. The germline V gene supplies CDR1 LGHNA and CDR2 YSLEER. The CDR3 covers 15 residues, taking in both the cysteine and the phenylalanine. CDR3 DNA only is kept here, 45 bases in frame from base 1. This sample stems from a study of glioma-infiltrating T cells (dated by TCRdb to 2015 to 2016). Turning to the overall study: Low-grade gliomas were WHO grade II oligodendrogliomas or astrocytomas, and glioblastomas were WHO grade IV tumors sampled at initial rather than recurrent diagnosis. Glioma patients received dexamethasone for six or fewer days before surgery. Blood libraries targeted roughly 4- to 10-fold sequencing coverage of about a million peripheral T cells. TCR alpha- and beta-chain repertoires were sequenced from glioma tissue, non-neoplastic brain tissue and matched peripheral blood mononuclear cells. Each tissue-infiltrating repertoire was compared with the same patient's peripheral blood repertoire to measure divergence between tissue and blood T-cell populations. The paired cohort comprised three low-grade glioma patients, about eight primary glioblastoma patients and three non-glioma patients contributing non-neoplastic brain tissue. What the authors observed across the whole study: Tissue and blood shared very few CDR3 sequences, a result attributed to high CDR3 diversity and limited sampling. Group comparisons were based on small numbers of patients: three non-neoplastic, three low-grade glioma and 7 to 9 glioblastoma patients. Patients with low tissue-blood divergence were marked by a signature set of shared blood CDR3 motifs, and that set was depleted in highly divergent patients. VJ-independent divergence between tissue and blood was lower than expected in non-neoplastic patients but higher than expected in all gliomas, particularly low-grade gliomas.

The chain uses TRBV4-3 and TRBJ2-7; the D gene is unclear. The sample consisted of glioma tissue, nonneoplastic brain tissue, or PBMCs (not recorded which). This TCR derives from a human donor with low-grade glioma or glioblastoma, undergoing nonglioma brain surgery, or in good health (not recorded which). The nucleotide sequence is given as TGCGCCAGCAGCCAACTACCCGGGTTGGGCTACGAGCAGTACTTC. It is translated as CASSQLPGLGYEQYF.